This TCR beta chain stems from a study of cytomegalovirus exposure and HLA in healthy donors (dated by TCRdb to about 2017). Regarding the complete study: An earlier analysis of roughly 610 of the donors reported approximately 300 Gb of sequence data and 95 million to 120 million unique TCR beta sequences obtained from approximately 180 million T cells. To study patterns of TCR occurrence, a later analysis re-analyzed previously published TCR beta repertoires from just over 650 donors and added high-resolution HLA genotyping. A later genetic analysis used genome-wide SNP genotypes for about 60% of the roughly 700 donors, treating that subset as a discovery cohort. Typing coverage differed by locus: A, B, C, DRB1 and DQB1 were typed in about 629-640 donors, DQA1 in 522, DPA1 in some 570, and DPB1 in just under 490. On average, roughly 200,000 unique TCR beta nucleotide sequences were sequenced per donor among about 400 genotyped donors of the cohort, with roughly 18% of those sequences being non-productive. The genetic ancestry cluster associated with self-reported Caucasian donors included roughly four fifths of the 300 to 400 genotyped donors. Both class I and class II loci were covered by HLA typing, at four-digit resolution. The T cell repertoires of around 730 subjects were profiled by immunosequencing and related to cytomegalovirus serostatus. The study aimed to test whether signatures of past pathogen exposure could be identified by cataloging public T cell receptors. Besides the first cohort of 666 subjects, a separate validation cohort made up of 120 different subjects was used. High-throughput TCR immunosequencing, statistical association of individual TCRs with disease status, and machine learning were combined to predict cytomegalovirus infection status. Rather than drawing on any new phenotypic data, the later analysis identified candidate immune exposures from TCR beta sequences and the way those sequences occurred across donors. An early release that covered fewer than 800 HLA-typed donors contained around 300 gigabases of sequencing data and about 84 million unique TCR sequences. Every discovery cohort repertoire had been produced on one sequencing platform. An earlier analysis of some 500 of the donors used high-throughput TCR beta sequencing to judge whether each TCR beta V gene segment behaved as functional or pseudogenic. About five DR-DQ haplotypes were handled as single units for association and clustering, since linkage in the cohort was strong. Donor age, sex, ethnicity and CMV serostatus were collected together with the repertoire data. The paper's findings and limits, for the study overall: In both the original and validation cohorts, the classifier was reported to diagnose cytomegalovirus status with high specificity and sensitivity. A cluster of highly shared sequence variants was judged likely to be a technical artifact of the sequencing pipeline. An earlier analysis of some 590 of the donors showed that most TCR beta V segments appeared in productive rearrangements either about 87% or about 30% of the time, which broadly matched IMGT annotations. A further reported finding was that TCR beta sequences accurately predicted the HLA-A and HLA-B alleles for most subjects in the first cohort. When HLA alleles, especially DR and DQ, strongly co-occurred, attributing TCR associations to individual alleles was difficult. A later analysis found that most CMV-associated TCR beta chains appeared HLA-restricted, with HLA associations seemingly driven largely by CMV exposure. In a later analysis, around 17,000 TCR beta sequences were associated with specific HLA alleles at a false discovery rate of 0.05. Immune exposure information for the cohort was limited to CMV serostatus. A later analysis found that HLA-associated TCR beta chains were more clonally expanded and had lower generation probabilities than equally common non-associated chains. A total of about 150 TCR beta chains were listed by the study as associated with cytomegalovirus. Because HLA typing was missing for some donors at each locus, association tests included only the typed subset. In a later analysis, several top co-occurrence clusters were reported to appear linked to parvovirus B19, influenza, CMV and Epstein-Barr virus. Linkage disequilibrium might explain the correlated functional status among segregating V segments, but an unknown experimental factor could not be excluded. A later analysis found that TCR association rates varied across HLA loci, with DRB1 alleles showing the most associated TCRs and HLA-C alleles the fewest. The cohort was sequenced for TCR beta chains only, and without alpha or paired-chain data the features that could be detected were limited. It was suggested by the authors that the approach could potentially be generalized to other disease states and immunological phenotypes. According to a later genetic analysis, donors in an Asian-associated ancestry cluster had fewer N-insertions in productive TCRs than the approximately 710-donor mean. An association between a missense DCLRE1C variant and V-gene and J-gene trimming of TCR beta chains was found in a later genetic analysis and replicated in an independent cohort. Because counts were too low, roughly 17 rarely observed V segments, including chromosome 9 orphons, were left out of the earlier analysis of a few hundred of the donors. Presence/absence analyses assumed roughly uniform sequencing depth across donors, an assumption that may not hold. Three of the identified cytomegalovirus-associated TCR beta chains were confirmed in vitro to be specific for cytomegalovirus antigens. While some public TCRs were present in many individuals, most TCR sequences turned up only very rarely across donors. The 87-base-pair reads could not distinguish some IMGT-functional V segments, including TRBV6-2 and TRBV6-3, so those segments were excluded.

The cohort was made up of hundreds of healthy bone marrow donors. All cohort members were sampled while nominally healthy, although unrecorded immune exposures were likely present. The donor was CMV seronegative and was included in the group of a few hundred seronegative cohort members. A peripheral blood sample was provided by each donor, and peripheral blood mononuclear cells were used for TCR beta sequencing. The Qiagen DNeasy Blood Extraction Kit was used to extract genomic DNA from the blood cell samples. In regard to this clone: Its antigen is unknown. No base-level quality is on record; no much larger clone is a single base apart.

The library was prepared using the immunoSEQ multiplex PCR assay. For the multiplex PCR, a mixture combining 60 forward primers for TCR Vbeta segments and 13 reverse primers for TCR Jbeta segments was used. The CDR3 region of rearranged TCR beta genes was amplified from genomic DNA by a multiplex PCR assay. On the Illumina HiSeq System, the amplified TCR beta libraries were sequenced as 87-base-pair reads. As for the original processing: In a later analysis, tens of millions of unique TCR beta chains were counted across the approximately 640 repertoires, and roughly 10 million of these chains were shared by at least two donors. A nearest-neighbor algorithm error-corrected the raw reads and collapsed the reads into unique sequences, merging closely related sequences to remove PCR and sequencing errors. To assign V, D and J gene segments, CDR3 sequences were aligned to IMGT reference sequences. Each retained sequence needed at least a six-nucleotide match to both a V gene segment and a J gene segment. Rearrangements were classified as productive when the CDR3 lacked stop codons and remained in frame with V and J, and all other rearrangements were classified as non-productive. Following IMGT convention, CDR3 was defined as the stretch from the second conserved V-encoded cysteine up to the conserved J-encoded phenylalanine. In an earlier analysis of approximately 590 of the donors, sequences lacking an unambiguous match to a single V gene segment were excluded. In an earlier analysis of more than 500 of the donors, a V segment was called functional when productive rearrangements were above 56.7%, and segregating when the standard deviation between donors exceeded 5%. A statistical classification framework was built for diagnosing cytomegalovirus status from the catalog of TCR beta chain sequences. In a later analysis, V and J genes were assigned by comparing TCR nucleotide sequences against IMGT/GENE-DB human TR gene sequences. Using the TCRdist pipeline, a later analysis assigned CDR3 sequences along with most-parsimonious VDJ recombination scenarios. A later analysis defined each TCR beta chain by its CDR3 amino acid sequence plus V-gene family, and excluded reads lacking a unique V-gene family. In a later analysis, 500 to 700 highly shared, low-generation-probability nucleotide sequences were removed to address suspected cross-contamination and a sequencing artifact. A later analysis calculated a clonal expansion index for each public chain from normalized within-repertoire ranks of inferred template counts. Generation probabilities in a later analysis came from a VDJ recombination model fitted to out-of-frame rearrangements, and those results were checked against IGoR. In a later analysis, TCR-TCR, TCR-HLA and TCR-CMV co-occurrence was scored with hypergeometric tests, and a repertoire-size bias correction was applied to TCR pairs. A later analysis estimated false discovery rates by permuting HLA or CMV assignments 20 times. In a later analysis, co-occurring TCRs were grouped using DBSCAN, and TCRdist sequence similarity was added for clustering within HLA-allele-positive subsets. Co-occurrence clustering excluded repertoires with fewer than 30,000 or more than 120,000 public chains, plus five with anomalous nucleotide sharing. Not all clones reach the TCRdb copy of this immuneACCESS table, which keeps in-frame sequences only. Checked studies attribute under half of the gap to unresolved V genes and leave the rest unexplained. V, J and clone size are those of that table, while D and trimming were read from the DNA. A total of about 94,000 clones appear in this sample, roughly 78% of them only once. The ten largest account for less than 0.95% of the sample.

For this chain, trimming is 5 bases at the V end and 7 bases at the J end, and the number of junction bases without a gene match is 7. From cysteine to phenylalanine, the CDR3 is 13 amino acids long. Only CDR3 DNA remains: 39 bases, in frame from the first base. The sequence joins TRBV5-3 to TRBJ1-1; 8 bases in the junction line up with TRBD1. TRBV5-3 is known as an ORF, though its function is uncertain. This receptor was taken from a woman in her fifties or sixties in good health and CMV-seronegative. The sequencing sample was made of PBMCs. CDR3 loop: CARSRTGSGEAFF. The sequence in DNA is TGTGCCAGAAGTCGGACAGGGTCGGGTGAAGCTTTCTTT.